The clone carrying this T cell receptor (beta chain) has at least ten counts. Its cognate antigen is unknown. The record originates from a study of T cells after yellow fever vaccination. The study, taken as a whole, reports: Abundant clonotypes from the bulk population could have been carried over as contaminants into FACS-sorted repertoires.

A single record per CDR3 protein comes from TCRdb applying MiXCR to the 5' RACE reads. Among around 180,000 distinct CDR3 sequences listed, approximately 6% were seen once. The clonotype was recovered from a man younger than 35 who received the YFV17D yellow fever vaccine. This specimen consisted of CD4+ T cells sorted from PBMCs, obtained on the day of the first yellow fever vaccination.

DNA for the CDR3: TGTGCCAGCAGTTCGCGGGGGTCGGAGACCCAGTACTTC. Translated, it gives CASSSRGSETQYF. The rearrangement links TRBV7-9 to TRBJ2-5; 7 bases line up with TRBD2. Germline values: CDR1 SEHNR, CDR2 FQNEAQ (reference sequence). V lost 6 bases and J lost 5; bases outside the gene matches: 6. The length of the CDR3 is 13 residues. Combining the CDR3 with reference TRBV7-9 and TRBJ2-5 gives the whole variable domain DTGVSQNPRHKITKRGQNVTFRCDPISEHNRLYWYRQTLGQGPEFLTYFQNEAQLEKSRLLSDRFSAERPKGSFSTLEIQRTEQGDSAMYLCASSSRGSETQYFGPGTRLLVL.